The 19 T cell receptor beta chains presented below share a single source sample, sequenced in a study of radiation and T cells in renal cell carcinoma. Time point specified: baseline pretreatment blood. Specified treatment: 15 Gy SBRT to primary tumor, nephrectomy 4 weeks later. Profiled with immunoSEQ multiplex PCR; TCRdb holds only in-frame clones, not every one. Among approximately 140,000 clones, roughly 85% were seen once, and the ten largest hold less than 25%. The sample consisted of blood, taken from a patient whose treatment included radiotherapy and nephrectomy. Receptor source: a woman aged 50 to 65 with renal cell carcinoma.

This clone was found once. The J gene is TRBJ2-3, the V gene TRBV5-1, with 9 bases that match TRBD1. The CDR3 totals 13 residues. Germline CDR1 reads SGHRS; CDR2 reads YFSETQ. With V trimmed by 4 bases and J by 9 bases, 6 bases remained unmatched. The CDR3 nucleotides read TGCGCCAGCAGCCCCGACAGGGGGAACACGCAGTATTTT. Translated: CASSPDRGNTQYF. The full variable domain, in which reference TRBV5-1 and TRBJ2-3 provide the parts outside the CDR3, is KAGVTQTPRYLIKTRGQQVTLSCSPISGHRSVSWYQQTPGQGLQFLFEYFSETQRNKGNFPGRFSGRQFSNSRSEMNVSTLELGDSALYLCASSPDRGNTQYFGPGTRLTVL.

V is TRBV7-8 and J is TRBJ1-1, with D unresolved. Germline assignment: CDR1 SGHVS and CDR2 FQNEAQ. V was shortened by 1 base and J by 7 bases, with 7 bases between the two germline ends. The CDR3 is made up of 12 amino acids. CDR3 DNA sequence: TGTGCCAGCAGCTTAGTTGACGGTGAAGCTTTCTTT. Encoded protein: CASSLVDGEAFF. Filled out from reference TRBV7-8 and TRBJ1-1, the complete variable domain reads GAGVSQSPRYKVAKRGQDVALRCDPISGHVSLFWYQQALGQGPEFLTYFQNEAQLDKSGLPSDRFFAERPEGSVSTLKIQRTQQEDSAVYLCASSLVDGEAFFGQGTRLTVV.

The chain has TRBV6-5 and TRBJ1-1; D gene ambiguous. The germline V gene encodes CDR1 MNHEY and CDR2 SVGAGI. Trimming took off 0 bases at V and 3 bases at J, with 8 bases between the two ends. The CDR3 contains 14 residues. CDR3 sequence: CASSYSTFYTEAFF. The CDR3, as DNA: TGTGCCAGCAGTTACTCAACGTTTTACACTGAAGCTTTCTTT.

V is TRBV19 and J is TRBJ2-1; D call uncertain. Germline CDR1 LNHDA, CDR2 SQIVND (reference sequence). The CDR3 runs 14 residues. V was clipped by 5 bases and J by 8 bases, with 16 bases between them. The CDR3 DNA reads as TGTGCCAGTAGTCGAACTGTATCAGGTGATGAGCAGTTCTTC. This codes for CASSRTVSGDEQFF.

This clone showed up just once. The CDR3, as DNA: TGTGCCATCAGTCGCCTGGACAGGGGGCTAGACACCGGGGAGCTGTTTTTT. Its translation: CAISRLDRGLDTGELFF. This chain joins TRBV10-3 and TRBJ2-2; 11 bases align to TRBD1. The CDR3 runs to 17 residues. In germline, CDR1 is ENHRY, CDR2 SYGVKD. With 5 bases clipped from V and 3 bases from J, the junction kept 8 bases outside the gene matches.

CDR3 sequence (DNA): TGTGCCAGCAGCCCAGGGACAGGGATGTCCTACGAGCAGTACTTC. This codes for CASSPGTGMSYEQYF. The V call is TRBV7-2, the J call TRBJ2-7; 9 bases align to TRBD1. From germline, CDR1 is SGHTA and CDR2 FQGNSA. The CDR3 loop spans 15 amino acids. The V segment lost 5 bases and the J segment 1 base; nucleotides outside the gene matches: 6.

V is TRBV30 and J is TRBJ2-2, with a possible D match to TRBD2 (6 bases). The V end was cut by 4 bases, the J end by 2 bases, with 14 bases between. Per germline, CDR1 GTSNPN and CDR2 SVGIG (reference sequence). This CDR3 has 15 residues. CDR3 sequence reads: CAWKPMGTNTGELFF. The CDR3 DNA is TGTGCCTGGAAACCGATGGGGACTAACACCGGGGAGCTGTTTTTT.

The chain joins TRBV7-2 to TRBJ1-1, with D uncertain. CDR3 size: 14 residues. Germline-derived CDR1 and CDR2 are SGHTA and FQGNSA. Trimming shortened V by 1 base and J by 2 bases, and 8 bases separated the two germline ends. The CDR3 bases are TGTGCCAGCAGCTTAGGAGTTTCAAACACTGAAGCTTTCTTT. Encoded protein: CASSLGVSNTEAFF.

J is TRBJ1-4 and V is TRBV18; no definite D call. In germline, CDR1 is KGHSH, CDR2 LQKENI. The CDR3 has 15 residues. Trimming took off 2 bases at V and 7 bases at J, with 14 bases between the two ends. CDR3 loop: CASSPMANIREKLFF. The CDR3 coding sequence is TGTGCCAGCTCACCAATGGCGAACATCCGTGAAAAACTGTTTTTT.

The genes are TRBV6-5 and TRBJ1-1; D gene uncertain. Looked up from germline, CDR1 is MNHEY and CDR2 is SVGAGI. V shed 4 bases and J shed 2 bases, with 11 bases lying between them. This CDR3 is 14 amino acids long. CDR3 loop: CASSSPTSNTEAFF. Written as DNA, the CDR3 is TGTGCCAGCAGTTCCCCGACCAGCAACACTGAAGCTTTCTTT.

The rearrangement joins TRBV7-9 to TRBJ1-2; no clear D. Per the germline V gene, CDR1 is SEHNR and CDR2 is FQNEAQ (reference sequence). The CDR3 is made up of 13 amino acids. V lost 5 bases, J lost 4 bases, and 11 bases lay in between. CDR3 region: CASSPDWTYGYTF. DNA for the CDR3: TGTGCCAGCAGCCCGGACTGGACCTATGGCTACACCTTC.

As to this clone: This specimen includes other DNA sequences encoding the same CDR3. J is TRBJ1-2 and V is TRBV7-2; D gene ambiguous. There are 12 residues in the CDR3. Germline V lookup: CDR1 SGHTA, CDR2 FQGNSA. V lost 1 base to trimming and J lost 8 bases, with 8 bases between them. The CDR3 nucleotides are TGTGCCAGCAGCTTAGACCTTGGCGGCTACACCTTC. Its protein is CASSLDLGGYTF. Complete variable domain (other parts from reference TRBV7-2 and TRBJ1-2): GAGVSQSPSNKVTEKGKDVELRCDPISGHTALYWYRQSLGQGLEFLIYFQGNSAPDKSGLPSDRFSAERTGGSVSTLTIQRTQQEDSAVYLCASSLDLGGYTFGSGTRLTVV.

The chain carries TRBV7-2 and TRBJ2-7; D call uncertain. CDR1 is SGHTA, CDR2 FQGNSA, per germline. V was trimmed by 3 bases and J by 7 bases, leaving 7 bases between them. CDR3 length equals 11 residues. The CDR3 protein is CASSFALEQYF. Here the CDR3 DNA reads TGTGCCAGCAGCTTCGCCCTGGAGCAGTACTTC.

The chain uses TRBV7-2 and TRBJ1-6, with D perhaps TRBD1 (5 bases). The germline gives CDR1 SGHTA, CDR2 FQGNSA. The CDR3 has 13 amino acids. In DNA, the CDR3 is TGTGCGAGCGCACAGGACTATAATTCACCCCTCCACTTT. Its protein product is CASAQDYNSPLHF.

The V call is TRBV14, the J call TRBJ2-5, with 7 nucleotides matching TRBD2. Germline assignment: CDR1 SGHDN and CDR2 FVKESK. The CDR3 runs to 15 residues. The J segment lost 7 bases and the V segment lost 1 base, leaving 9 bases of the junction unmatched. The CDR3 nucleotides are TGTGCCAGCAGCCAAGCTCCAACTTGGGGGGGGACCCAGTACTTC. Amino acid sequence: CASSQAPTWGGTQYF.

This clone is a singleton in its sample. V gene TRBV14 combines with J gene TRBJ1-2; possibly TRBD1 for D (6 bases). V dropped 4 bases and J dropped 1 base, with 7 bases sitting between them. The CDR3 has 13 amino acids. CDR1 SGHDN and CDR2 FVKESK come from the germline V gene. CDR3 sequence (DNA): TGTGCCAGCAGCCCGGACAGTAACTATGGCTACACCTTC. Translation: CASSPDSNYGYTF.

V is TRBV19 and J is TRBJ2-3, with D hard to call. Germline lookup yields CDR1 LNHDA and CDR2 SQIVND (reference sequence). The V end lost 3 bases, the J end lost 0 bases, and 7 bases lay between the germline ends. The CDR3 runs to 14 residues. CDR3 sequence: CASSISRSTDTQYF. CDR3 bases: TGTGCCAGTAGTATCTCTAGGAGCACAGATACGCAGTATTTT.

This chain connects TRBV7-2 to TRBJ1-2, with 7 bases that match TRBD1. This CDR3 region has 13 residues. J lost 4 bases, V lost 6 bases, and 5 bases had no gene match. The germline V gene has CDR1 SGHTA and CDR2 FQGNSA. The CDR3 reads CASSLTGPYGYTF. The CDR3 nucleotides read TGTGCCAGCAGTCTGACAGGGCCCTATGGCTACACCTTC. Supplemented by reference TRBV7-2 and TRBJ1-2, the full variable domain reads GAGVSQSPSNKVTEKGKDVELRCDPISGHTALYWYRQSLGQGLEFLIYFQGNSAPDKSGLPSDRFSAERTGGSVSTLTIQRTQQEDSAVYLCASSLTGPYGYTFGSGTRLTVV.

The chain has TRBV28 and TRBJ1-4; no clear D gene. Trimming removed 8 bases from V and 8 bases from J, with 9 bases in between. CDR1 MDHEN and CDR2 SYDVKM come from the germline V gene. The CDR3 spans 11 residues. For the CDR3, the DNA is TGTGCCAGCCTTTTACGAGAAAAACTGTTTTTT. Translating it yields CASLLREKLFF.